This record covers a single TCR beta chain. Its specificity is unknown. The data were obtained in a study of OX40 agonist ivuxolimab in advanced cancers. Overall study context: Ivuxolimab, an agonistic anti-OX40 (CD134) antibody, was given to patients. General observations from the study: At doses 0.1 to 3.0 mg/kg, CD4+ and CD8+ clones expanded.

V lost 5 bases to trimming and J lost 7 bases, with 12 bases between them. This CDR3 contains 13 residues. Germline V CDR1 and CDR2: SGHTA, FQGNSA. This table comes from immunoSEQ multiplex PCR, and its TCRdb copy is limited to in-frame clones, with some not included. Of 70,000 to 90,000 clones listed, around 85% are singletons. The receptor's source is an adult with an advanced solid tumor such as melanoma, head and neck, liver or kidney cancer. The sequenced sample was CD4+ or CD8+ T cells sorted from blood, obtained in a trial of the OX40 agonist ivuxolimab. The chain has TRBV7-2 and TRBJ1-5; D gene ambiguous. CDR3 sequence reads: CASSNGPGQPQHF. The CDR3 nucleotides read TGTGCCAGCAGCAACGGGCCGGGGCAGCCCCAGCATTTT.